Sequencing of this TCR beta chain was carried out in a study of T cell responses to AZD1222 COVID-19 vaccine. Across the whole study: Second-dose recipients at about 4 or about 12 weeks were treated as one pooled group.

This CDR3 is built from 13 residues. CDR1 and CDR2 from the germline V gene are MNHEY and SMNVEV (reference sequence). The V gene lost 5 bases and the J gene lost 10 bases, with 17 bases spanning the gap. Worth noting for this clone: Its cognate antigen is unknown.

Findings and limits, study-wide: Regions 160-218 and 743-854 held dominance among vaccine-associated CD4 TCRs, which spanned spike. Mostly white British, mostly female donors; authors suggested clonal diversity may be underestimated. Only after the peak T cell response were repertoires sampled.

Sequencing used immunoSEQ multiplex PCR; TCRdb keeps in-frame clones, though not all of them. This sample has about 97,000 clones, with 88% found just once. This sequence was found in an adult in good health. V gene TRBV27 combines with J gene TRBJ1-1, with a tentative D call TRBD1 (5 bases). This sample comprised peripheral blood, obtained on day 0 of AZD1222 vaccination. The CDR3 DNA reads TGTGCCAGCAGTCCCCGAGGTAGTGGGGGAGCTTTCTTT. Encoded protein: CASSPRGSGGAFF.